This T cell receptor beta chain was sequenced during a study of T cell responses to AZD1222 COVID-19 vaccine. Points from the study as a whole: Recipients of two AZD1222 doses showed rising Spike-specific TCR breadth and depth. With dominance at 160-218 and 743-854, vaccine-associated CD4 TCRs spanned spike. Donors skewed white British and female; clonal diversity was possibly underestimated.

Clones were sequenced by immunoSEQ multiplex PCR, and TCRdb holds only the in-frame ones, with some missing. The table lists about 140,000 clones, 90% of them singletons. The CDR3 consists of 14 residues. The germline gives CDR1 LNHDA, CDR2 SQIVND (reference sequence). The ends were cut back, 6 bases at V and 7 bases at J, with 16 bases in the middle. Comments on this clone: What it binds is unknown.

This TCR derives from an adult in good health. This chain links TRBV19 with TRBJ1-5, with D hard to call. The material was peripheral blood, obtained on day 0 of AZD1222 vaccination. CDR3 residues: CASSPPWAEQPQHF. CDR3 in DNA: TGTGCCAGTAGCCCCCCATGGGCGGAACAGCCCCAGCATTTT.